This T cell receptor (beta chain) was recorded in a study of T cells in Graves' hyperthyroidism and ophthalmopathy. Regarding the study as a whole: Among clonotypes expanded in thyroid above 0.001, most were also found in blood.

This CDR3 has 13 amino acids. V was trimmed by 5 bases and J by 1 base, leaving 6 bases between them. Germline V gene lookup returns CDR1 LGHNT and CDR2 FRNRAP. Details on this clonotype: Its antigen is undetermined.

It was RNA transcripts that yielded the amplified TCR beta CDR3 regions. The HTBI primer set served for first-round RT-PCR of the TCR CDR3. TCRdb redid the calling of the multiplex PCR reads with MiXCR, one entry per CDR3 protein. The sample lists about 320,000 distinct CDR3 sequences, roughly 17% occurring once. The rearrangement uses TRBV12-5 and TRBJ2-1; D not certain. What was sequenced was blood. This TCR was recovered from a young man with Graves' hyperthyroidism. CDR3 bases: TGTGCTAGTGGTCCAGGTTCCTACAATGAGCAGTTCTTC. Its translation: CASGPGSYNEQFF.